This T cell receptor beta chain was obtained from a study of post-analysis software for immune sequencing data. Findings and limits, study-wide: When compared against controls, multiple sclerosis patients showed significantly lower normalized Chao1 diversity. With TRBV5-6, TRBV5-1 and TRBV20-1 included, about 5 TRBV segments were more frequent in patients than in controls.

Regarding this clonotype: Its antigen is unidentified.

Per germline, CDR1 DFQATT and CDR2 SNEGSKA (reference sequence). The ends were cut back, 6 bases at V and 0 bases at J, with 15 bases in the middle. This CDR3 is built from 15 residues. Tagging with unique molecular identifiers was a feature of the TCR beta cDNA libraries. TCRdb ran MiXCR on the PCR reads and lists one entry per CDR3 protein. The repertoire has approximately 630,000 distinct CDR3 sequences, over 45% of them found once; the top ten carry roughly 12%. Sequencing used blood. This clonotype was sampled from a girl aged 2 to 9 with multiple sclerosis. V gene TRBV20-1 combines with J gene TRBJ1-5; D remains ambiguous. CDR3 sequence: CSAKEGYYSNQPQHF. In DNA, the CDR3 is TGCAGTGCAAAGGAAGGGTACTATAGCAATCAGCCCCAGCATTTT.